This entry lists 26 T cell receptor beta chains sequenced from one sample in a study of shared clonotypes between healthy human individuals. Naive CD8 populations comprised CD45RO-negative cells positively selected for CCR7, excluding terminally differentiated effector memory CD45RA+ cells. Sequencing was performed with immunoSEQ multiplex PCR; in TCRdb, only in-frame clones are kept and a portion is missing. The sample lists about 2,100,000 clones; roughly 91% were seen once. The sequenced material came from naive CD8+ T cells from PBMCs. The receptors originated from a man younger than 30 in good health. Some clones in this sample may be carry-over from other donors' samples.

The J gene is TRBJ2-1, the V gene TRBV7-2, with D uncertain. The germline V gene encodes CDR1 SGHTA and CDR2 FQGNSA. The germline V and J ends were trimmed by 5 bases and 8 bases, with 10 bases remaining between them. There are 12 residues in the CDR3. The CDR3 DNA reads as TGTGCCAGCAGCCCTCGGGCCGATGAGCAGTTCTTC. Residues: CASSPRADEQFF.

The chain employs TRBV28 and TRBJ2-7, with TRBD1 identical over 8 bases. The V segment lost 3 bases and the J segment 3 bases; nucleotides outside the gene matches: 7. The CDR3 runs 15 residues. Germline V lookup: CDR1 MDHEN, CDR2 SYDVKM. CDR3 amino acids: CASSFSRGLIYEQYF. The CDR3 nucleotides are TGTGCCAGCAGTTTTTCCAGGGGGCTAATCTACGAGCAGTACTTC.

This clone was counted a single time. The V and J genes are TRBV11-2 and TRBJ2-1; 7 bases line up with TRBD2. The length of the CDR3 is 15 residues. CDR1 is SGHAT and CDR2 is FQNNGV in the germline V gene. Losses at the gene ends were 3 bases for V and 7 bases for J; bases not matched to a gene: 9. CDR3: CASSLDRGSLNEQFF. The CDR3 DNA reads TGTGCCAGCAGCTTGGACCGCGGGAGTTTAAATGAGCAGTTCTTC.

The chain is built from TRBV27 and TRBJ2-1; TRBD2 aligns across 10 bases. This CDR3 contains 13 residues. Germline V gene sequence: CDR1 MNHEY, CDR2 SMNVEV (reference sequence). The CDR3 is CASGASGSGEQFF. The CDR3 nucleotides read TGTGCGTCAGGGGCTAGCGGGAGTGGTGAGCAGTTCTTC.

A note on this clone: This CDR3 is also generated by other DNA sequences in the sample. The chain is built from TRBV27 and TRBJ2-7, with a possible D match to TRBD2 (7 bases). The germline V gene has CDR1 MNHEY and CDR2 SMNVEV (reference sequence). This CDR3 is 16 amino acids long. V was clipped by 5 bases and J by 2 bases, with 19 bases between them. The CDR3 region is CASSPSLGGLTYEQYF. CDR3 DNA: TGTGCCAGCAGTCCATCCCTGGGGGGGCTGACCTACGAGCAGTACTTC.

The chain couples TRBV4-1 to TRBJ2-7; D is perhaps TRBD2 (5 bases). Germline values: CDR1 MGHRA, CDR2 YSYEKL. Trimming stripped 0 bases from V and 2 bases from J, with 20 bases between. The CDR3 spans 18 residues. For the CDR3, the DNA is TGCGCCAGCAGCCAAGAGGAAACTAGGACCTTACGGACCTACGAGCAGTACTTC. Translation gives CASSQEETRTLRTYEQYF.

The rearrangement joins TRBV27 to TRBJ2-7; TRBD1 matches 8 bases. CDR3 size: 14 residues. Germline V gives CDR1 MNHEY, CDR2 SMNVEV (reference sequence). V shed 4 bases, J shed 3 bases, and the junction held 5 bases outside the gene matches. The CDR3 is CASSSWTGIYEQYF. The DNA of the CDR3 is TGTGCCAGCAGTTCCTGGACAGGGATCTACGAGCAGTACTTC.

The chain carries TRBV16 and TRBJ2-1, with D possibly matching TRBD2 (5 bases). V was shortened by 3 bases and J by 8 bases, with 17 bases between the two germline ends. This CDR3 contains 15 residues. Germline V gene data show CDR1 as KGHSY and CDR2 as FQNENV. CDR3 residues: CASSQPGGFGDEQFF. In DNA form, the CDR3 reads TGTGCCAGCAGCCAGCCAGGTGGGTTCGGGGATGAGCAGTTCTTC.

This clone was seen once. The chain couples TRBV9 to TRBJ2-6, with 7 bases identical to TRBD1. Germline-derived CDR1 and CDR2 are SGDLS and YYNGEE. V trimming: 3 bases; J trimming: 0 bases; junction bases outside the gene matches: 9. The CDR3 sequence is 18 residues long. The CDR3 coding sequence is TGTGCCAGCAGCGCGGCAGGACAGGCTTCCTCTGGGGCCAACGTCCTGACTTTC. It specifies CASSAAGQASSGANVLTF.

This clone is a singleton in its sample. The chain has TRBV7-8 and TRBJ1-5; TRBD1 might be the D (5 bases). The V end lost 1 base, the J end lost 8 bases, and 12 bases lay between the germline ends. CDR3 length equals 14 residues. Germline CDR1 is SGHVS and CDR2 is FQNEAQ. This chain's CDR3 is CASSLDRGIEPQHF. In DNA form, the CDR3 reads TGTGCCAGCAGCTTAGATCGGGGGATTGAGCCCCAGCATTTT. Filled out from reference TRBV7-8 and TRBJ1-5, the complete variable domain reads GAGVSQSPRYKVAKRGQDVALRCDPISGHVSLFWYQQALGQGPEFLTYFQNEAQLDKSGLPSDRFFAERPEGSVSTLKIQRTQQEDSAVYLCASSLDRGIEPQHFGDGTRLSIL.

The rearrangement links TRBV13 to TRBJ2-2; 11 bases map to TRBD2. Germline V gene sequence: CDR1 PRHDT, CDR2 FYEKMQ (reference sequence). This CDR3 contains 19 residues. The trim removed 1 base at V and 1 base at J, leaving 8 bases unmatched. CDR3 amino acids: CASSLASSGRAKNTGELFF. Here the CDR3 DNA reads TGTGCCAGCAGCTTAGCTAGTAGCGGGAGGGCCAAGAACACCGGGGAGCTGTTTTTT.

The chain joins TRBV19 to TRBJ2-1; D may be TRBD1 or TRBD2 (5 bases each). Germline values: CDR1 LNHDA, CDR2 SQIVND (reference sequence). CDR3 length equals 14 residues. Trimming stripped 7 bases from V and 4 bases from J, with 14 bases between. CDR3 protein: CASKPPGPYNEQFF. CDR3 DNA sequence: TGTGCCAGTAAGCCCCCGGGGCCTTACAATGAGCAGTTCTTC.

This sequence joins TRBV9 and TRBJ2-5, with TRBD2 matching over 13 bases. The CDR3 totals 16 residues. CDR1 SGDLS and CDR2 YYNGEE come from the germline V gene. Trimming took 4 bases from V and 5 from J; bases not matched to a gene: 8. Here the CDR3 DNA reads TGTGCCAGCAGCCTCGGGACTAGCGGGACTAGGGAGACCCAGTACTTC. Translating gives CASSLGTSGTRETQYF.

The chain combines TRBV7-2 with TRBJ2-7; the match to TRBD2 covers 7 bases. The CDR3 consists of 19 residues. The germline V gene encodes CDR1 SGHTA and CDR2 FQGNSA. Losses at the gene ends were 5 bases for V and 1 base for J; bases not matched to a gene: 20. The CDR3 DNA reads as TGTGCCAGCAGCGACGACCCCGTTATATCCAGGCGGGAGTCCTACGAGCAGTACTTC. Its protein product is CASSDDPVISRRESYEQYF.

This clone was detected only once. The genes are TRBV7-6 and TRBJ2-7, with 9 bases matching TRBD1. Germline V gene data show CDR1 as SGHVS and CDR2 as FNYEAQ. The trim removed 5 bases at V and 1 base at J, leaving 6 bases unmatched. CDR3 length equals 15 residues. CDR3 sequence reads: CASSPGTGRSYEQYF. CDR3 DNA sequence: TGTGCCAGCAGCCCCGGGACAGGGAGATCCTACGAGCAGTACTTC.

J is TRBJ1-1 and V is TRBV11-2, with D maybe TRBD1 (6 bases). Germline V CDR1 and CDR2: SGHAT, FQNNGV. V shed 0 bases and J shed 3 bases, with 23 bases lying between them. This CDR3 is built from 19 residues. The CDR3 loop reads CASSLDLLEGTRKDTEAFF. The DNA of the CDR3 is TGTGCCAGCAGCTTAGACCTACTTGAAGGGACAAGGAAGGACACTGAAGCTTTCTTT.

This chain connects TRBV5-1 to TRBJ2-2; 9 bases map to TRBD2. The CDR3 contains 14 residues. V lost 1 base to trimming and J lost 9 bases; unmatched junction nucleotides: 4. Germline lookup yields CDR1 SGHRS and CDR2 YFSETQ. The CDR3 sequence: CASSLWTSERELFF. CDR3 coding DNA: TGCGCCAGCAGCTTGTGGACTAGCGAAAGGGAGCTGTTTTTT.

The chain couples TRBV4-2 to TRBJ2-3; 9 nucleotides align to TRBD2. J was trimmed by 2 bases and V by 1 base; bases with no gene match: 4. The germline V gene encodes CDR1 LGHNA and CDR2 YNFKEQ. CDR3 length: 16 residues. The DNA of the CDR3 is TGTGCCAGCAGCCAAGGACTAGCGGAATACACAGATACGCAGTATTTT. It yields the protein CASSQGLAEYTDTQYF.

The J gene is TRBJ2-1, the V gene TRBV4-3; a weak D match, TRBD1 (5 bases). Deletions cut 1 base from V and 7 bases from J, with 8 bases between. Germline V gene sequence: CDR1 LGHNA, CDR2 YSLEER. The length of the CDR3 is 13 residues. Here the CDR3 reads CASSQAYRNEQFF. The CDR3 DNA is TGCGCCAGCAGCCAAGCCTACAGGAATGAGCAGTTCTTC.

V is TRBV27 and J is TRBJ2-5; D is uncertain. The closer fit of TRBJ2-7 to the DNA end suggests the J call may be wrong. Germline V lookup: CDR1 MNHEY, CDR2 SMNVEV (reference sequence). CDR3 length: 13 residues. The CDR3 DNA sequence: TGTGCCAGCAGTTTACGGGTCGGGTACGAGCAGTACTTC. Its protein is CASSLRVGYEQYF.

The chain combines TRBV9 with TRBJ2-7; TRBD2 matches at 8 bases. Losses at the gene ends were 0 bases for V and 6 bases for J; bases not matched to a gene: 14. Germline V lookup: CDR1 SGDLS, CDR2 YYNGEE. The length of the CDR3 is 17 residues. CDR3 sequence reads: CASSVGGQAGGRGEQYF. The CDR3 nucleotides read TGTGCCAGCAGCGTAGGCGGCCAGGCGGGGGGACGGGGCGAGCAGTACTTC.

This chain connects TRBV28 to TRBJ2-3; D remains ambiguous. The CDR3 length is 15 residues. Germline V gene data show CDR1 as MDHEN and CDR2 as SYDVKM. The V and J ends lost 3 bases and 0 bases respectively, with 10 bases between them. CDR3 residues: CASSFSTGSTDTQYF. In DNA, the CDR3 is TGTGCCAGCAGTTTTTCGACTGGAAGCACAGATACGCAGTATTTT.

On this clone itself: This sample includes further DNA sequences coding for the same CDR3. This chain joins TRBV29-1 and TRBJ1-2, with D perhaps matching TRBD1 (5 bases). The ends were cut back, 4 bases at V and 4 bases at J, with 10 bases in the middle. CDR3 length: 12 residues. The V gene's germline CDR1 is SQVTM and CDR2 ANQGSEA. CDR3 bases: TGCAGCGTTGCTGGGGGTAGCTATGGCTACACCTTC. Translated, it gives CSVAGGSYGYTF.

The chain uses TRBV29-1 and TRBJ2-3, with TRBD1 matching 8 bases. The trim removed 3 bases at V and 2 bases at J, leaving 10 bases unmatched. CDR3 size: 16 residues. CDR1 is SQVTM, CDR2 ANQGSEA, per germline. CDR3 sequence: CSVDPPTGAFTDTQYF. CDR3 DNA: TGCAGCGTTGATCCCCCGACAGGGGCCTTCACAGATACGCAGTATTTT.

The gene calls are TRBV11-2 and TRBJ2-7; D not resolved. The CDR3 contains 15 residues. CDR1 is SGHAT, CDR2 FQNNGV, per germline. Trimming took off 5 bases at V and 0 bases at J, with 14 bases between the two ends. In nucleotides, the CDR3 is TGTGCCAGCAGCCACCGCGCCGGTTCCTCCTACGAGCAGTACTTC. This encodes CASSHRAGSSYEQYF.

The genes are TRBV10-3 and TRBJ2-7, with TRBD2 identical over 15 bases. The CDR3 has 15 amino acids. CDR1 ENHRY and CDR2 SYGVKD come from the germline V gene. After removal of 6 bases from V and 5 bases from J, the junction contained 5 bases not matched to a gene. In DNA, the CDR3 is TGTGCCATCAGGCGGACTAGCGGGAGGGCCCACGAGCAGTACTTC. Its protein product is CAIRRTSGRAHEQYF.